Reported below is one T cell receptor beta chain. Its antigen remains unknown. This entry comes from a study of T cell responses to AZD1222 COVID-19 vaccine. Repertoires were generated with immunoSEQ multiplex PCR, while TCRdb's copy carries only in-frame clones and drops some. The table shows approximately 160,000 clones, with 85% to 95% occurring only once. From germline, CDR1 is SGHDN and CDR2 FVKESK. The CDR3 sequence is 14 residues long. Trimming removed 1 base from V and 3 bases from J, with 9 bases in between. Points from the study as a whole: Of spike-specific TCRs, nearly half reportedly target regions left unmutated in variants.

V is TRBV14 and J is TRBJ1-1; no clear D gene. The origin of this receptor is an adult in good health. Specimen: peripheral blood, collected on day 0 of AZD1222 vaccination. CDR3 residues: CASSQASFDTEAFF. The CDR3 DNA sequence: TGTGCCAGCAGCCAAGCGAGTTTTGACACTGAAGCTTTCTTT.